These 22 T cell receptor beta chains were all obtained from the same sample, sequenced in a study of monozygotic twins with inflammatory bowel disease. TCRdb re-called the 5' RACE reads and shows each CDR3 protein once, DNA omitted. The sample table includes approximately 390,000 distinct CDR3 sequences. Input material: blood. All receptors come from a human donor with ulcerative colitis or Crohn's disease, or a healthy co-twin of an affected twin (not recorded which).

The gene calls are TRBV7-9 and TRBJ2-3; lacking DNA, the TRBD2 call made by TCRdb goes unchecked. Looked up from germline, CDR1 is SEHNR and CDR2 is FQNEAQ (reference sequence). The CDR3 is 16 amino acids. The CDR3 protein is CASSLITSGSTDTQYF.

This chain joins TRBV7-6 and TRBJ2-1; TCRdb proposes TRBD2, but this gene call is untestable without DNA. This CDR3 is 16 amino acids long. The germline V gene has CDR1 SGHVS and CDR2 FNYEAQ. The CDR3 loop is CASSSLAGASYNEQFF. The complete variable domain, with remaining parts taken from reference TRBV7-6 and TRBJ2-1, reads GAGVSQSPRYKVTKRGQDVALRCDPISGHVSLYWYRQALGQGPEFLTYFNYEAQQDKSGLPNDRFSAERPEGSISTLTIQRTEQRDSAMYRCASSSLAGASYNEQFFGPGTRLTVL.

The chain employs TRBV20-1 and TRBJ2-7; TCRdb indicates TRBD2, and absent DNA this call remains unverified. Germline V gene lookup returns CDR1 DFQATT and CDR2 SNEGSKA (reference sequence). The CDR3 sequence is 14 residues long. CDR3 residues: CSARDREGLYEQYF.

This chain uses TRBV19 with TRBJ1-1; TCRdb names TRBD1, which stays unverified in the absence of DNA. Germline V lookup: CDR1 LNHDA, CDR2 SQIVND (reference sequence). This CDR3 has 15 residues. CDR3 region: CASSSGLVKNTEAFF.

The chain carries TRBV7-8 and TRBJ2-6; the TRBD1 assignment by TCRdb is unverifiable without DNA. In germline, CDR1 is SGHVS, CDR2 FQNEAQ. The CDR3 loop spans 14 amino acids. The CDR3 is CASRQVSGANVLTF.

V is TRBV20-1 and J is TRBJ2-1; no DNA is available, so the TRBD1 call from TCRdb remains unchecked. The CDR3 has 14 residues. Germline V gives CDR1 DFQATT, CDR2 SNEGSKA (reference sequence). The CDR3 is CSATRVYATNEQFF.

The chain couples TRBV27 to TRBJ1-5; with no DNA, the TCRdb D assignment of TRBD1 cannot be verified. Germline CDR1 reads MNHEY; CDR2 reads SMNVEV (reference sequence). The CDR3 is made up of 14 amino acids. The CDR3 sequence is CASASQGNNQPQHF.

The chain is built from TRBV28 and TRBJ1-1. This CDR3 spans 13 amino acids. Germline CDR1 is MDHEN and CDR2 is SYDVKM. The chain's CDR3 is CASSFMRATEAFF.

The chain has TRBV20-1 and TRBJ2-3; TCRdb reports TRBD2, a call that lacks DNA to check it against. The germline V gene has CDR1 DFQATT and CDR2 SNEGSKA (reference sequence). CDR3 size: 15 residues. CDR3 sequence: CSARDGTSPTDTQYF.

The J gene is TRBJ2-5, the V gene TRBV6-1; TCRdb indicates TRBD1, and absent DNA this call remains unverified. The CDR3 is 14 residues long. Per germline, CDR1 MNHNS and CDR2 SASEGT. The CDR3 loop is CASSVGTGKETQYF.

This chain's CDR3 is CATSDPRRTSGRDTQYF. V gene TRBV24-1 combines with J gene TRBJ2-3; TCRdb picks TRBD2, but there is no DNA to check that call. The CDR3 spans 17 residues. CDR1 and CDR2 (germline): KGHDR, SFDVKD.

The chain uses TRBV7-2 and TRBJ2-1; without DNA, the TCRdb call of TRBD2 cannot be checked. The CDR3 totals 15 residues. The V gene's germline CDR1 is SGHTA and CDR2 FQGNSA. CDR3 loop: CASSLANARANEQFF.

The chain links TRBV7-6 to TRBJ2-3; TCRdb's D call, TRBD2, is unchecked because there is no DNA. Per the germline V gene, CDR1 is SGHVS and CDR2 is FNYEAQ. This CDR3 spans 18 amino acids. CDR3 residues: CASSLDEAGGLGTDTQYF.

The rearrangement links TRBV9 to TRBJ2-5; TCRdb reports TRBD2, a call that lacks DNA to check it against. CDR1 is SGDLS and CDR2 is YYNGEE in the germline V gene. The CDR3 runs 18 residues. The CDR3 loop reads CASSVGLAGGSRQETQYF.

This chain joins TRBV20-1 and TRBJ2-5; TCRdb selects TRBD2, and the lack of DNA leaves this call unchecked. CDR3 length: 15 residues. In germline, CDR1 is DFQATT, CDR2 SNEGSKA (reference sequence). This CDR3 reads CSGSSGRGYQETQYF.

This chain joins TRBV28 and TRBJ2-7. The CDR3 loop spans 11 amino acids. Germline-derived CDR1 and CDR2 are MDHEN and SYDVKM. CDR3 protein: CASSLHLEQFF.

The gene calls are TRBV6-1 and TRBJ2-7; with no DNA, the TCRdb D assignment of TRBD2 cannot be verified. Germline loops: CDR1 MNHNS, CDR2 SASEGT. The CDR3 spans 11 residues. CDR3 protein: CASTSKAEQYF.

This chain connects TRBV27 to TRBJ1-2; no DNA is available, so the TRBD1 call from TCRdb remains unchecked. The germline CDR1 and CDR2 sequences are MNHEY and SMNVEV (reference sequence). This CDR3 is 14 amino acids long. CDR3 protein: CASSPGQGADGYTF.

V gene TRBV28 combines with J gene TRBJ1-3; TCRdb's D call of TRBD1 is untestable without DNA. CDR1 is MDHEN and CDR2 is SYDVKM in the germline V gene. The CDR3 extends over 15 amino acids. The CDR3 sequence: CASSPGGTSGNTIYF.

The chain carries TRBV7-9 and TRBJ2-3. This CDR3 is 15 amino acids long. The germline V gene encodes CDR1 SEHNR and CDR2 FQNEAQ (reference sequence). CDR3: CASNSLGASTDTQYF.

The chain recombines TRBV7-9 with TRBJ2-1; TCRdb picks TRBD1, but there is no DNA to check that call. CDR1 and CDR2 from the germline V gene are SEHNR and FQNEAQ (reference sequence). The length of the CDR3 is 15 residues. CDR3 protein: CASSLDRVTYNEQFF.

The gene calls are TRBV5-1 and TRBJ2-5; TCRdb's D call of TRBD1 is untestable without DNA. The CDR3 extends over 18 amino acids. Germline V gene lookup returns CDR1 SGHRS and CDR2 YFSETQ. CDR3 residues: CASSLGPVQGPNLETQYF.